The 19 T cell receptor beta chains below come from one sample, sequenced in a study of T-cell memory formation after mild COVID-19. One entry per CDR3 protein, called by TCRdb with MiXCR from the 5' RACE reads. Altogether under 150,000 distinct CDR3 sequences are present, approximately 15% being singletons, with the ten largest covering roughly 13%. Sequenced: PBMCs or a T cell subset sorted from them (not recorded which). All receptors come from an adult woman who had mild COVID-19 (a few samples of this study predate the infection). Cell type and time point are not known.

As to this clonotype: One junction end does not reproduce the germline sequence, and a read error may be involved. The chain is built from TRBV20-1 and TRBJ2-7; 13 positions agree with TRBD2. Germline V gives CDR1 DFQATT, CDR2 SNEGSKA (reference sequence). CDR3 length equals 20 residues. CDR3 amino acids: CSARGDGGLAGSIRAYEQYF. Here the CDR3 DNA reads TGCAGTGCCAGAGGAGATGGGGGACTAGCGGGATCAATTAGGGCCTACGAGCAGTACTTC.

This clonotype was seen a few times. The chain employs TRBV6-5 and TRBJ1-2, with D possibly TRBD1 on 6 matching bases. Looked up from germline, CDR1 is MNHEY and CDR2 is SVGAGI. The CDR3 runs to 12 residues. V was cut by 7 bases and J by 4 bases, with 10 bases left in between. Written as DNA, the CDR3 is TGTGCCAGCAAGGACAGAGCCTATGGCTACACCTTC. This codes for CASKDRAYGYTF.

The chain couples TRBV24-1 to TRBJ1-2; TRBD1 might be the D (6 bases). CDR3 length: 15 amino acids. V was trimmed by 5 bases and J by 4 bases, leaving 16 bases between them. Germline lookup yields CDR1 KGHDR and CDR2 SFDVKD. CDR3 in DNA: TGTGCCACCAGTGCAGGGGCTGTGGCCCTCTATGGCTACACCTTC. The encoded protein is CATSAGAVALYGYTF.

V and J are TRBV7-6 and TRBJ2-7, with D tentatively TRBD1 (5 bases). This CDR3 spans 15 amino acids. V shed 1 base and J shed 2 bases, with 12 bases lying between them. Germline V gives CDR1 SGHVS, CDR2 FNYEAQ. Here the CDR3 DNA reads TGTGCCAGCAGCTTAGGAAGTGGGGCCCCCTACGAGCAGTACTTC. It yields the protein CASSLGSGAPYEQYF.

The DNA of the CDR3 is TGTGCCAGCAGCTACGACCTCGGAGTGGAGACCCAGTACTTC. This encodes CASSYDLGVETQYF. This chain uses TRBV14 with TRBJ2-5; D call uncertain. The CDR3 extends over 14 amino acids. The V gene lost 5 bases and the J gene lost 5 bases, with 15 bases spanning the gap. Germline lookup yields CDR1 SGHDN and CDR2 FVKESK.

This rearrangement joins TRBV6-2 or TRBV6-3 to TRBJ2-1; D is undetermined. Germline V gives CDR1 MNHEY, CDR2 SVGEGT. The CDR3 sequence is 16 residues long. Trimming took off 4 bases at V and 2 bases at J, with 15 bases between the two ends. This chain's CDR3 is CASSFVTDNPYNEQFF. CDR3 nucleotide sequence: TGTGCCAGCAGTTTCGTGACGGATAACCCCTACAATGAGCAGTTCTTC.

This clonotype was seen only a few times. The chain combines TRBV28 with TRBJ2-3, with 9 bases fitting TRBD1. Germline CDR1 is MDHEN and CDR2 is SYDVKM. V trimming: 5 bases; J trimming: 6 bases; junction bases outside the gene matches: 9. CDR3 length: 15 residues. CDR3 DNA: TGTGCCAGCAGTCCCGGGACAGGGACCAGGGATACGCAGTATTTT. As protein: CASSPGTGTRDTQYF.

This chain uses TRBV25-1 with TRBJ2-5; TRBD2 aligns across 8 bases. The germline V gene encodes CDR1 MGHDK and CDR2 SYGVNS. V lost 5 bases, J lost 3 bases, and 8 bases stayed unmatched. The CDR3 totals 15 residues. CDR3 bases: TGTGCCAGCAGTTTGCCAGCGGGAGTGGAAGAGACCCAGTACTTC. This gives the protein CASSLPAGVEETQYF.

A few counts support this clonotype. The rearrangement joins TRBV6-2 or TRBV6-3 to TRBJ2-7, with 7 bases aligning to TRBD1. In germline, CDR1 is MNHEY, CDR2 SVGEGT. CDR3 length: 14 amino acids. The J segment lost 0 bases and the V segment lost 10 bases, leaving 9 bases of the junction unmatched. CDR3 nucleotides: TGTGCCACCCTAAGGACAGGAGGCTCCTACGAGCAGTACTTC. Translation: CATLRTGGSYEQYF.

This clonotype was counted a few times. The V gene is TRBV7-8, the J gene TRBJ2-4, with D possibly matching TRBD2 (6 bases). Germline CDR1 SGHVS, CDR2 FQNEAQ. This CDR3 has 15 residues. Trimming took 1 base from V and 7 from J, leaving 14 bases between them. The CDR3 nucleotides read TGTGCCAGCAGCTTAGGTACTAGCCTCTATAACATTCAGTACTTC. This encodes CASSLGTSLYNIQYF.

The rearrangement uses TRBV6-6 and TRBJ2-3; maybe TRBD2 (5 bases). Germline V gene data show CDR1 as MNHNY and CDR2 as SVGAGI (reference sequence). The CDR3 spans 15 residues. Trimming left V 5 bases short and J 2 bases short, with 14 bases between. Here the CDR3 reads CASSPLTGITDTQYF. CDR3 in DNA: TGTGCCAGCAGTCCGTTAACGGGGATCACAGATACGCAGTATTTT.

This clonotype was seen only a few times. The chain joins TRBV19 to TRBJ2-3; tentative D call: TRBD2 (5 bases). The CDR3 loop spans 12 amino acids. The germline V and J ends were trimmed by 3 bases and 5 bases, with 6 bases remaining between them. Germline V CDR1 and CDR2: LNHDA, SQIVND (reference sequence). This CDR3 is CASSIGGDTQYF. The CDR3 DNA sequence: TGTGCCAGTAGTATTGGAGGAGATACGCAGTATTTT.

The V call is TRBV6-1, the J call TRBJ2-3; D uncertain. Germline lookup yields CDR1 MNHNS and CDR2 SASEGT. The CDR3 covers 14 residues. Between the trimmed V and J ends, which lost 3 bases and 1 base, there was a span of 8 bases. The CDR3 protein is CASSDIPGTDTQYF. In nucleotides, the CDR3 is TGTGCCAGCAGTGATATTCCCGGCACAGATACGCAGTATTTT.

The J gene is TRBJ2-2, the V gene TRBV28; no definite D call. Germline V lookup: CDR1 MDHEN, CDR2 SYDVKM. The V end was cut by 6 bases, the J end by 9 bases, with 11 bases between. The CDR3 is made up of 12 amino acids. The CDR3 loop reads CASSLVPRELFF. The CDR3 nucleotides are TGTGCCAGCAGCCTCGTTCCCCGGGAGCTGTTTTTT.

The chain is built from TRBV5-5 and TRBJ2-7, with D perhaps TRBD2 (6 bases). V lost 0 bases, J lost 2 bases, and 12 bases lay in between. CDR1 is SGHKS and CDR2 is YYEKEE in the germline V gene (reference sequence). The CDR3 runs to 15 residues. CDR3 DNA sequence: TGTGCCAGCAGCTTGGTAGCTGGGACTGCCTACGAGCAGTACTTC. It codes for CASSLVAGTAYEQYF.

The chain couples TRBV6-5 to TRBJ1-5; 8 bases line up with TRBD1. The CDR3 is made up of 15 amino acids. V gave up 6 bases and J gave up 6 bases; unmatched junction bases: 10. Per the germline V gene, CDR1 is MNHEY and CDR2 is SVGAGI. The CDR3 reads CASRADRGKGQPQHF. For the CDR3, the DNA is TGTGCCAGCAGGGCCGACAGGGGAAAGGGTCAGCCCCAGCATTTT.

In this sample, this clonotype turned up a few times. The CDR3 loop is CASSANPGNEQFF. The CDR3 DNA reads as TGTGCCAGCAGCGCAAACCCGGGAAATGAGCAGTTCTTC. This chain links TRBV11-2 with TRBJ2-1; D is possibly TRBD2 (5 bases). The germline CDR1 and CDR2 sequences are SGHAT and FQNNGV. CDR3 size: 13 residues. V lost 5 bases, J lost 7 bases, and 12 bases lay in between.

This clonotype came up many times. The rearrangement links TRBV5-1 to TRBJ1-1; TRBD1 matches 8 bases. V lost 0 bases, J lost 0 bases, and 1 base stayed unmatched. Germline V gene sequence: CDR1 SGHRS, CDR2 YFSETQ. The CDR3 is made up of 15 amino acids. This CDR3 is CASSLGQGMNTEAFF. CDR3 in DNA: TGCGCCAGCAGCTTGGGACAGGGGATGAACACTGAAGCTTTCTTT. Supplemented by reference TRBV5-1 and TRBJ1-1, the full variable domain reads KAGVTQTPRYLIKTRGQQVTLSCSPISGHRSVSWYQQTPGQGLQFLFEYFSETQRNKGNFPGRFSGRQFSNSRSEMNVSTLELGDSALYLCASSLGQGMNTEAFFGQGTRLTVV.

J is TRBJ1-1 and V is TRBV12-3 or TRBV12-4; no clear D. The CDR3 contains 16 residues. V dropped 5 bases and J dropped 0 bases, with 16 bases sitting between them. The CDR3, as DNA: TGTGCCAGCAGTGCCCCGGCGGGAAGGATGAACACTGAAGCTTTCTTT. The encoded protein is CASSAPAGRMNTEAFF.